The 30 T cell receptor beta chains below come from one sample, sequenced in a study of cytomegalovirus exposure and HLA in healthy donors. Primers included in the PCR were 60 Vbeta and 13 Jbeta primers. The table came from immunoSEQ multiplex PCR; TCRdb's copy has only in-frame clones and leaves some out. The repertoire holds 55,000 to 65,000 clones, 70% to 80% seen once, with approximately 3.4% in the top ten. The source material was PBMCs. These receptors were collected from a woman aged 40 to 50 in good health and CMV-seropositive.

CDR3 in amino acids: CASSFSRGNSPLHF. CDR3 in DNA: TGTGCCAGCAGCTTCTCCAGGGGAAATTCACCCCTCCACTTT. The V call is TRBV11-2, the J call TRBJ1-6; tentative D call: TRBD1 (6 bases). V lost 3 bases and J lost 7, with 10 bases in between. CDR1 and CDR2 from the germline V gene are SGHAT and FQNNGV. The CDR3 covers 14 residues.

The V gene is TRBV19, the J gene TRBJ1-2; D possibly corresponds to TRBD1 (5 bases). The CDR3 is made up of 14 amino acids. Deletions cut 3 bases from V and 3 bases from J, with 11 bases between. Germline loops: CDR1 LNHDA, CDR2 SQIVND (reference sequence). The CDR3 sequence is CASSIRRADYGYTF. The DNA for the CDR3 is TGTGCCAGTAGTATTCGCAGGGCTGACTATGGCTACACCTTC.

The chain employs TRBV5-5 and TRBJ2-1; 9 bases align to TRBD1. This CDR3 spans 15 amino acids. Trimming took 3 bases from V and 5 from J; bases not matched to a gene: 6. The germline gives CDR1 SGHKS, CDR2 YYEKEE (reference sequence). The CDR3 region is CASSSGQGYNNEQFF. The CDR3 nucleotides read TGTGCCAGCAGCTCGGGACAGGGCTATAACAATGAGCAGTTCTTC.

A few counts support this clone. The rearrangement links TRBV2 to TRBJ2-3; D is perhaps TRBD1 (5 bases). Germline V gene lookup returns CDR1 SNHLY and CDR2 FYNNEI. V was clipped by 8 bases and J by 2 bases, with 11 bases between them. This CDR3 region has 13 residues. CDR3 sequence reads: CASEQETTDTQYF. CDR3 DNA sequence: TGTGCCAGCGAACAGGAAACCACAGATACGCAGTATTTT.

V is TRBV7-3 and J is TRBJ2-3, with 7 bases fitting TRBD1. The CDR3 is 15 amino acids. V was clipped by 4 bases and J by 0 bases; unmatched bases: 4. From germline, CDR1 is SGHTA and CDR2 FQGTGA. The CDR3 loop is CASSWTGSSTDTQYF. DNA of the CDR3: TGTGCCAGCAGCTGGACAGGTTCTAGCACAGATACGCAGTATTTT.

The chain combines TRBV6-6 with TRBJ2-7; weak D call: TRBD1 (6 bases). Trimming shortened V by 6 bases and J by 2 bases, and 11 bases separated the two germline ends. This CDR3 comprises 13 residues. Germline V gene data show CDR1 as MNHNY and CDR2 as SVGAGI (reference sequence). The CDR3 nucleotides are TGTGCCAGCAGCCCCGGACAGACCTACGAGCAGTACTTC. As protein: CASSPGQTYEQYF.

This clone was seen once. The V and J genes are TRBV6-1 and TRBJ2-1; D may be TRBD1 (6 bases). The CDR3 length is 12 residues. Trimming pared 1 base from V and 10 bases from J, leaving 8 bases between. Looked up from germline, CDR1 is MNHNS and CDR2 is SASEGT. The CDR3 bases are TGTGCCAGCAGTGAAGGGACAGCCGAGCAGTTCTTC. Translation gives CASSEGTAEQFF.

The CDR3, as DNA: TGTGCCAGCAGCCCCGAGGGGACAGAGGGTATGGATACGCAGTATTTT. It codes for CASSPEGTEGMDTQYF. This sequence joins TRBV5-4 and TRBJ2-3; 7 nucleotides align to TRBD1. The CDR3 has 16 amino acids. V lost 4 bases and J lost 6; bases outside the gene matches: 14. Germline CDR1 SGHNT, CDR2 YYREEE (reference sequence).

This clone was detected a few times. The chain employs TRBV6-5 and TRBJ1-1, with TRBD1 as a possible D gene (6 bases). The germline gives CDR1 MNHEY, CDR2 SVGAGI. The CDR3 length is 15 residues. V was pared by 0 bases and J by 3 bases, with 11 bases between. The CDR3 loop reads CASSYSGGPDTEAFF. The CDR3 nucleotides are TGTGCCAGCAGTTACTCGGGGGGGCCGGACACTGAAGCTTTCTTT.

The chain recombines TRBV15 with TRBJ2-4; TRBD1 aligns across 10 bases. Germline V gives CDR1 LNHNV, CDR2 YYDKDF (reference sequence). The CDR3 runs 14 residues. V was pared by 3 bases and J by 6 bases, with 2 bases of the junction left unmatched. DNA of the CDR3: TGTGCCACCAGCAGGAGGACAGGGGGAAACATTCAGTACTTC. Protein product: CATSRRTGGNIQYF. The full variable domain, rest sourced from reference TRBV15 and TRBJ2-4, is DAMVIQNPRYQVTQFGKPVTLSCSQTLNHNVMYWYQQKSSQAPKLLFHYYDKDFNNEADTPDNFQSRRPNTSFCFLDIRSPGLGDTAMYLCATSRRTGGNIQYFGAGTRLSVL.

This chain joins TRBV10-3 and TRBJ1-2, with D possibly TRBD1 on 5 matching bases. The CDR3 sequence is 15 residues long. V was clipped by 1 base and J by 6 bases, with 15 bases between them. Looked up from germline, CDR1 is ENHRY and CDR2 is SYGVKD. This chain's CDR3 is CAISELSGGANGYTF. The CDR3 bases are TGTGCCATCAGTGAGTTGTCCGGAGGGGCGAATGGCTACACCTTC.

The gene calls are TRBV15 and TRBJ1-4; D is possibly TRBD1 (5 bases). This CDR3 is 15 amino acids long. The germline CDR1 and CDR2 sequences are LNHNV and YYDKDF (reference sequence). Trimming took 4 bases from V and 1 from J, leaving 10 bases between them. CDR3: CATSIAGLTNEKLFF. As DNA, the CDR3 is TGTGCCACCAGCATAGCAGGGCTAACTAATGAAAAACTGTTTTTT.

CDR3 protein: CASSSNGGATQYF. In DNA, the CDR3 is TGTGCCAGCAGCTCAAACGGGGGGGCGACCCAGTACTTC. J is TRBJ2-5 and V is TRBV7-6; TRBD2 agrees at 8 bases. Germline-derived CDR1 and CDR2 are SGHVS and FNYEAQ. This CDR3 has 13 amino acids. J was trimmed by 7 bases and V by 4 bases; bases with no gene match: 5. Variable domain in full (rest from reference TRBV7-6 and TRBJ2-5): GAGVSQSPRYKVTKRGQDVALRCDPISGHVSLYWYRQALGQGPEFLTYFNYEAQQDKSGLPNDRFSAERPEGSISTLTIQRTEQRDSAMYRCASSSNGGATQYFGPGTRLLVL.

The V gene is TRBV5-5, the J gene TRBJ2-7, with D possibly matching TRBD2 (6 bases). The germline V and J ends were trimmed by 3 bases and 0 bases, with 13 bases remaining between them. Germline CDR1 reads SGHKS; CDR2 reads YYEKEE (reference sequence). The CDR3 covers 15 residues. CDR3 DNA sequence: TGTGCCAGCAGCTGGGTTGGGGGGTACTCCTACGAGCAGTACTTC. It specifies CASSWVGGYSYEQYF.

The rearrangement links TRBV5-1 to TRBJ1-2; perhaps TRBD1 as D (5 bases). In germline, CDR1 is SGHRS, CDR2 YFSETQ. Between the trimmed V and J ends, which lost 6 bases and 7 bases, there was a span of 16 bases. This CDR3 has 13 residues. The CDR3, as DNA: TGCGCCAGCACCCTCGAAGGGGTCCGTGGCTACACCTTC. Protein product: CASTLEGVRGYTF.

The CDR3 DNA reads TGTGCCAGCAGCCGTGGCGGGGAACGCTACAATGAGCAGTTCTTC. Translation gives CASSRGGERYNEQFF. The chain joins TRBV5-4 to TRBJ2-1, with D tentatively TRBD2 (6 bases). Germline lookup yields CDR1 SGHNT and CDR2 YYREEE (reference sequence). The CDR3 contains 15 residues. V was shortened by 4 bases and J by 3 bases, with 14 bases between the two germline ends.

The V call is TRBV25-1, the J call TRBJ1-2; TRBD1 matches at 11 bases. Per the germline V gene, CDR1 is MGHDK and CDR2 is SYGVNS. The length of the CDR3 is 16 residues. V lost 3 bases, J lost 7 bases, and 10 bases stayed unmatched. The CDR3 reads CASSEPGQGGVGGYTF. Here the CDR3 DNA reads TGTGCCAGCAGTGAGCCGGGACAGGGGGGTGTTGGTGGCTACACCTTC.

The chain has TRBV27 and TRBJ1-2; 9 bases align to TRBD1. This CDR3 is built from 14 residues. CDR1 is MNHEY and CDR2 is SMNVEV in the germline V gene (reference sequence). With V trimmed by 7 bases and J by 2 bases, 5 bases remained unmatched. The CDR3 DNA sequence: TGTGCCAGCAATACAGGGGGCTCAAACTATGGCTACACCTTC. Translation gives CASNTGGSNYGYTF.

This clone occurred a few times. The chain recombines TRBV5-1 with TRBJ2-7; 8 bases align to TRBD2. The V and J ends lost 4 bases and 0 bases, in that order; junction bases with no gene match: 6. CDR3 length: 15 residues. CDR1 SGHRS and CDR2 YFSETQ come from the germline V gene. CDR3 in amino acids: CASSHIAGSSYEQYF. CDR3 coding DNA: TGCGCCAGCAGCCATATAGCGGGGAGCTCCTACGAGCAGTACTTC.

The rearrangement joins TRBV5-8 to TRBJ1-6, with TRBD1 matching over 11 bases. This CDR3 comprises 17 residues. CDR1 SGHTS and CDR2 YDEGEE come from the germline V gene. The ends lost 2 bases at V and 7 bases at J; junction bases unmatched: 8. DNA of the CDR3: TGTGCCAGCAGCTTTGGACAGGGGGCCCTTCTCAATTCACCCCTCCACTTT. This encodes CASSFGQGALLNSPLHF.

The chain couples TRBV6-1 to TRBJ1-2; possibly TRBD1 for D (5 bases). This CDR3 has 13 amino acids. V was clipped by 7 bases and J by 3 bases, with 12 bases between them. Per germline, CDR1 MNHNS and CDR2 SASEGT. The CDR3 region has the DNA TGTGCCAGCATTGCGGGGGGGGACTATGGCTACACCTTC. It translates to CASIAGGDYGYTF.

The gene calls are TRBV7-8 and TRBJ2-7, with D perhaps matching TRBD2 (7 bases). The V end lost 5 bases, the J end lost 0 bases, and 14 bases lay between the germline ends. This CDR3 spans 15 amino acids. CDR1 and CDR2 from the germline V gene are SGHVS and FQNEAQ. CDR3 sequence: CASSGGGLPSYEQYF. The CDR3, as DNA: TGTGCCAGCAGCGGGGGGGGCCTCCCCTCCTACGAGCAGTACTTC.

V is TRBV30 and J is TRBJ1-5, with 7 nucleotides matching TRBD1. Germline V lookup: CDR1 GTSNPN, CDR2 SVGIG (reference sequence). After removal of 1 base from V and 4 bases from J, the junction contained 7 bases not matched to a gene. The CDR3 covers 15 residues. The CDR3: CAWSEQGTANQPQHF. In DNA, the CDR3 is TGTGCCTGGAGTGAACAGGGGACGGCTAATCAGCCCCAGCATTTT.

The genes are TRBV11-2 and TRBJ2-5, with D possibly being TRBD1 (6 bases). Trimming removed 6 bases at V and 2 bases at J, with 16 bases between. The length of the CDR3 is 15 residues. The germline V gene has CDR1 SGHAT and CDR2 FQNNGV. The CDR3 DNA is TGTGCCAGCAGTGGCAGTGGGGGCCCTCAAGAGACCCAGTACTTC. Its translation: CASSGSGGPQETQYF. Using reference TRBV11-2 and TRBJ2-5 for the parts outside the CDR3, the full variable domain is EAGVAQSPRYKIIEKRQSVAFWCNPISGHATLYWYQQILGQGPKLLIQFQNNGVVDDSQLPKDRFSAERLKGVDSTLKIQPAKLEDSAVYLCASSGSGGPQETQYFGPGTRLLVL.

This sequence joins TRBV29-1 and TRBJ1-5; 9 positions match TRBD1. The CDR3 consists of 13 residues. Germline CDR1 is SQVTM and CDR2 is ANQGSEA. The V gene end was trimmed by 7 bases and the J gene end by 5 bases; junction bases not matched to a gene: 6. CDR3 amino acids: CSARTGVDQPQHF. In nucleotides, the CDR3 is TGCAGCGCCAGGACAGGGGTCGATCAGCCCCAGCATTTT.

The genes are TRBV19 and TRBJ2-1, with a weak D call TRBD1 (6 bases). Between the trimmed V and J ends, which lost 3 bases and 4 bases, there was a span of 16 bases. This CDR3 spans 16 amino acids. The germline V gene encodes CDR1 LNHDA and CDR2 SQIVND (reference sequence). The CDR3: CASSIDGVGAYNEQFF. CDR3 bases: TGTGCCAGTAGTATTGACGGAGTGGGGGCTTACAATGAGCAGTTCTTC. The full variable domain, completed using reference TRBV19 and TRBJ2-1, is DGGITQSPKYLFRKEGQNVTLSCEQNLNHDAMYWYRQDPGQGLRLIYYSQIVNDFQKGDIAEGYSVSREKKESFPLTVTSAQKNPTAFYLCASSIDGVGAYNEQFFGPGTRLTVL.

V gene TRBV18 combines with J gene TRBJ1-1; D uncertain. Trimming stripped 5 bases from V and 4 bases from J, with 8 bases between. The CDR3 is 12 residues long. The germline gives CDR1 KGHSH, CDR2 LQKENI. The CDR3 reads CASSITGTEAFF. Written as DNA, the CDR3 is TGTGCCAGCTCAATTACGGGCACTGAAGCTTTCTTT.

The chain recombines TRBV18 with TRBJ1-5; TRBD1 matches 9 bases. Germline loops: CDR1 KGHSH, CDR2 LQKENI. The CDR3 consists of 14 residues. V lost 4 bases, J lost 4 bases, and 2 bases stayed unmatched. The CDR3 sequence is CASSRGTGNQPQHF. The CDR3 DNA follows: TGTGCCAGCTCACGAGGGACAGGGAATCAGCCCCAGCATTTT.

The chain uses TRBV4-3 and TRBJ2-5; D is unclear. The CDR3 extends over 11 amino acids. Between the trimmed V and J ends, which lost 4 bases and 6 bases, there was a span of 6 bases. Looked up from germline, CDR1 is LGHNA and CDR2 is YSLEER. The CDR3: CASSPVKTQYF. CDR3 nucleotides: TGCGCCAGCAGCCCCGTAAAGACCCAGTACTTC.

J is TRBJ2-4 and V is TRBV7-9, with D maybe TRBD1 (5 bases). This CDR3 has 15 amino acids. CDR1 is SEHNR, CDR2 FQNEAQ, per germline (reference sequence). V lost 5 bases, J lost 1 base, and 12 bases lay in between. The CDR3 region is CASSPDIVAKNIQYF. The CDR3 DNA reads TGTGCCAGCAGCCCGGACATTGTGGCCAAAAACATTCAGTACTTC.